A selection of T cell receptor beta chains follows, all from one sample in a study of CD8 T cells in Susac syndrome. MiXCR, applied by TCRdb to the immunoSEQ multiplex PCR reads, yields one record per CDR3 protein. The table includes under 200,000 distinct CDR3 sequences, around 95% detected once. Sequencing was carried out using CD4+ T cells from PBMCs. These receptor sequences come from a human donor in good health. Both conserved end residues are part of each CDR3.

CDR3aa: CSAKAGGETQYF
v_gene: TRBV20-1
j_gene: TRBJ2-5

CDR3aa: CASAPDRGRFEQYF
v_gene: TRBV12-5
j_gene: TRBJ2-7

CDR3aa: CASSPRWAPGGSYNEQFF
v_gene: TRBV12-3/TRBV12-4
j_gene: TRBJ2-1

CDR3aa: CATKGTSGRNYEQYF
v_gene: TRBV10-3
j_gene: TRBJ2-7

CDR3aa: CASSLAGTANGYTF
v_gene: TRBV5-4
j_gene: TRBJ1-2

CDR3aa: CASSISNYGYTF
v_gene: TRBV19
j_gene: TRBJ1-2

CDR3aa: CSVEDLSGYGSGNTIYF
v_gene: TRBV29-1
j_gene: TRBJ1-3

CDR3aa: CASSQSPRLVGETQYF
v_gene: TRBV4-1
j_gene: TRBJ2-5

CDR3aa: CASSEPAAGVDGYTF
v_gene: TRBV25-1
j_gene: TRBJ1-2

CDR3aa: CATSRVGAGGGETQYF
v_gene: TRBV15
j_gene: TRBJ2-5

CDR3aa: CASSLSGRGGQHF
v_gene: TRBV11-2
j_gene: TRBJ1-5

CDR3aa: CSVLIRTSGSYEQFF
v_gene: TRBV29-1
j_gene: TRBJ2-1

CDR3aa: CASRRLGGDPYEQYF
v_gene: TRBV6-2/TRBV6-3
j_gene: TRBJ2-7

CDR3aa: CASSQAIQGAWETQYF
v_gene: TRBV4-3
j_gene: TRBJ2-5

CDR3aa: CASSLSPGMGTQYF
v_gene: TRBV7-2
j_gene: TRBJ2-5